The present T cell receptor (beta chain) was sequenced within a study of patients and donors after allogeneic stem cell transplantation. V was clipped by 7 bases and J by 6 bases, with 14 bases between them. Per germline, CDR1 SGDLS and CDR2 YYNGEE. The CDR3 spans 12 residues. A single record per CDR3 protein comes from TCRdb applying MiXCR to the RT-PCR reads. The sample has approximately 38,000 distinct CDR3 sequences; about 30% are singletons. Specimen: blood, either unsorted or a sorted T cell fraction (not recorded which). The chain couples TRBV9 to TRBJ2-7; D may be TRBD1 (6 bases). The sequence was obtained from a human donor who was either an allogeneic HSCT recipient or a stem cell or donor lymphocyte infusion donor (not recorded which). It is not recorded whose cells these are; they may come from a transplant donor. As DNA, the CDR3 is TGTGCCAGCTCCACAGGGTTGGGCGAGCAGTACTTC. Amino acids: CASSTGLGEQYF. Variable domain in full (rest from reference TRBV9 and TRBJ2-7): DSGVTQTPKHLITATGQRVTLRCSPRSGDLSVYWYQQSLDQGLQFLIQYYNGEERAKGNILERFSAQQFPDLHSELNLSSLELGDSALYFCASSTGLGEQYFGPGTRLTVT.